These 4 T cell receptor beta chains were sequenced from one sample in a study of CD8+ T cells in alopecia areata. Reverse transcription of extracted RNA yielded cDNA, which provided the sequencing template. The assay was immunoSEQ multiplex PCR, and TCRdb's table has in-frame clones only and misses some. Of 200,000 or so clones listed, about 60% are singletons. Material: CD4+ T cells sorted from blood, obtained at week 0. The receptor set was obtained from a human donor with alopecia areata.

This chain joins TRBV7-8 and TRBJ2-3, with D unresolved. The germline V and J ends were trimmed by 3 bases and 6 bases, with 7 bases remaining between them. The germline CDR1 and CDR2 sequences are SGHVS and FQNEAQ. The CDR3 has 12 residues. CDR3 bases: TGTGCCAGCAGCTTTTACGGTGATACGCAGTATTTT. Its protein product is CASSFYGDTQYF. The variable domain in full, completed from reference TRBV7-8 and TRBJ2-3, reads GAGVSQSPRYKVAKRGQDVALRCDPISGHVSLFWYQQALGQGPEFLTYFQNEAQLDKSGLPSDRFFAERPEGSVSTLKIQRTQQEDSAVYLCASSFYGDTQYFGPGTRLTVL.

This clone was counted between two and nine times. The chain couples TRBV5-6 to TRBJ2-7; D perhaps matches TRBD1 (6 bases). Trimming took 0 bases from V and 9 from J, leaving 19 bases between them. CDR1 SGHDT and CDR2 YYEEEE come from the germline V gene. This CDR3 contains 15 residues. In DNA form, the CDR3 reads TGTGCCAGCAGCTTGGATCAAACAGGGTTCCCCCGGCAGTACTTC. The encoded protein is CASSLDQTGFPRQYF.

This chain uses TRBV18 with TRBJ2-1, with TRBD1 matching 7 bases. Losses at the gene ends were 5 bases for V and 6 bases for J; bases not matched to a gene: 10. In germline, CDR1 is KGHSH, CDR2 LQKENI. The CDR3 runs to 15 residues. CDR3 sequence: CASSSEVGQVNEQFF. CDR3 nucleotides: TGTGCCAGCTCAAGTGAGGTCGGACAGGTCAATGAGCAGTTCTTC.

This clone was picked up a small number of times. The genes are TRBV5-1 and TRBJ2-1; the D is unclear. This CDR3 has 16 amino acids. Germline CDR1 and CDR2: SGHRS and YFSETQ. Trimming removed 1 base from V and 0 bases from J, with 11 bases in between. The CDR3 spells CASSLWLVSSYNEQFF. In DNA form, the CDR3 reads TGCGCCAGCAGCTTGTGGCTAGTCAGCTCCTACAATGAGCAGTTCTTC.